Presented here are 26 T cell receptor beta chains from one specimen sequenced in a study of shared clonotypes between healthy human individuals. Assay: immunoSEQ multiplex PCR; the TCRdb copy retains only in-frame clones and omits some. Among under 300,000 clones listed, just over 65% were seen once. The sequenced sample consisted of memory CD4+ T cells sorted from blood. This sample's subset: CD45RA-negative fraction. Source of these receptors: a man between 25 and 39 years old in good health.

The chain combines TRBV7-9 with TRBJ2-7, with D tentatively TRBD1 (6 bases). Germline assignment: CDR1 SEHNR and CDR2 FQNEAQ (reference sequence). Trimming took off 4 bases at V and 3 bases at J, with 7 bases between the two ends. This CDR3 region has 12 residues. The CDR3 DNA follows: TGTGCCAGCAGCTCAGGGGTCTACGAGCAGTACTTC. This codes for CASSSGVYEQYF.

The rearrangement joins TRBV21-1 to TRBJ2-1; the table calls TRBD1, which could not be checked here. TRBV21-1 constitutes a pseudogene. This CDR3 is 16 amino acids long. The CDR3 DNA follows: TGTGCCAGCAGCAAAAACCCCCGACAGAACTACAATGAGCAGTTCTTC. This translates into CASSKNPRQNYNEQFF.

The sample holds one count of this clone. The CDR3, as DNA: TGCAGCGTTGGTAATAGCGGGAGTCGATCCCCCTACGAGCAGTACTTC. Its protein is CSVGNSGSRSPYEQYF. The chain links TRBV29-1 to TRBJ2-7, with 9 bases lining up with TRBD2. The CDR3 runs 16 residues. The trim removed 4 bases at V and 2 bases at J, leaving 12 bases unmatched. Germline lookup yields CDR1 SQVTM and CDR2 ANQGSEA.

As DNA, the CDR3 is TGTGCCAGCAGTTCCCCGGGACTAGCGGGAGGTAACAATGAGCAGTTCTTC. Translated: CASSSPGLAGGNNEQFF. The chain has TRBV2 and TRBJ2-1, with 15 positions matching TRBD2. Germline V CDR1 and CDR2: SNHLY, FYNNEI. V lost 5 bases, J lost 5 bases, and 7 bases stayed unmatched. The CDR3 is made up of 17 amino acids.

This clone appeared once. This chain uses TRBV4-1 with TRBJ2-7; D is unclear. Germline V gene lookup returns CDR1 MGHRA and CDR2 YSYEKL. There are 15 residues in the CDR3. Deletions cut 0 bases from V and 1 base from J, with 10 bases between. In DNA form, the CDR3 reads TGCGCCAGCAGCCAAGATAGGAGCGTTTCCTACGAGCAGTACTTC. This codes for CASSQDRSVSYEQYF.

The chain employs TRBV9 and TRBJ2-7, with 7 nucleotides matching TRBD2. Looked up from germline, CDR1 is SGDLS and CDR2 is YYNGEE. The CDR3 totals 14 residues. The V segment lost 1 base and the J segment 2 bases; nucleotides outside the gene matches: 3. CDR3 nucleotide sequence: TGTGCCAGCAGCGTACTAGCGGAGACCTACGAGCAGTACTTC. This encodes CASSVLAETYEQYF.

Concerning this clone itself: Other DNA variants within this sample encode the same CDR3. The chain is built from TRBV7-2 and TRBJ2-7; 8 nucleotides line up with TRBD1. J was trimmed by 2 bases and V by 0 bases; bases with no gene match: 3. The CDR3 consists of 15 residues. Germline V CDR1 and CDR2: SGHTA, FQGNSA. CDR3 sequence reads: CASSLAGTGPYEQYF. In DNA form, the CDR3 reads TGTGCCAGCAGCTTAGCCGGGACAGGACCCTACGAGCAGTACTTC.

The chain joins TRBV13 to TRBJ2-2; D call uncertain. Looked up from germline, CDR1 is PRHDT and CDR2 is FYEKMQ (reference sequence). Deletions cut 6 bases from V and 5 bases from J, with 13 bases between. This CDR3 has 14 amino acids. CDR3 nucleotides: TGTGCCAGCAGGACCGGACCAGTAACCGGGGAGCTGTTTTTT. It codes for CASRTGPVTGELFF. Full variable domain (outside the CDR3, taken from reference TRBV13 and TRBJ2-2): AAGVIQSPRHLIKEKRETATLKCYPIPRHDTVYWYQQGPGQDPQFLISFYEKMQSDKGSIPDRFSAQQFSDYHSELNMSSLELGDSALYFCASRTGPVTGELFFGEGSRLTVL.

The J gene is TRBJ2-3, the V gene TRBV20-1; tentative D call: TRBD2 (6 bases). CDR1 is DFQATT and CDR2 is SNEGSKA in the germline V gene (reference sequence). This CDR3 has 11 residues. Trimming stripped 2 bases from V and 6 bases from J, with 6 bases between. The CDR3 sequence is CSARRGDTQYF. The CDR3 coding sequence is TGCAGTGCTAGACGGGGGGATACGCAGTATTTT.

This clone has only one observation. The chain couples TRBV2 to TRBJ1-3; no definite D call. The length of the CDR3 is 12 residues. Germline CDR1 is SNHLY and CDR2 is FYNNEI. Trimming stripped 5 bases from V and 0 bases from J, with 2 bases between. DNA for the CDR3: TGTGCCAGCAGTCCCTCTGGAAACACCATATATTTT. Translated: CASSPSGNTIYF.

The CDR3 spells CASSEQETGGYEQYF. The CDR3 region has the DNA TGTGCCAGCAGTGAACAAGAGACAGGGGGCTACGAGCAGTACTTC. The rearrangement joins TRBV25-1 to TRBJ2-7; 9 nucleotides align to TRBD1. V trimming: 2 bases; J trimming: 3 bases; junction bases outside the gene matches: 5. Germline assignment: CDR1 MGHDK and CDR2 SYGVNS. There are 15 residues in the CDR3.

The chain joins TRBV29-1 to TRBJ2-3; 8 nucleotides agree with TRBD2. Germline loops: CDR1 SQVTM, CDR2 ANQGSEA. The ends lost 4 bases at V and 5 bases at J; junction bases unmatched: 11. The CDR3 contains 15 residues. DNA for the CDR3: TGCAGCGTTGCCCCCCCGACTAGCGTTGAAGATACGCAGTATTTT. Its protein product is CSVAPPTSVEDTQYF.

CDR3: CSAPPLTSGRGEQYF. CDR3 DNA: TGCAGCGCCCCGCCCTTGACTAGCGGGAGAGGCGAGCAGTACTTC. The chain couples TRBV29-1 to TRBJ2-7; 12 positions match TRBD2. The CDR3 loop spans 15 amino acids. Trimming at V came to 7 bases and at J to 6 bases, leaving 13 bases not matched to a gene. The V gene's germline CDR1 is SQVTM and CDR2 ANQGSEA.

Details on this clone: The sample contains more than one DNA sequence encoding this CDR3. V and J are TRBV28 and TRBJ2-2; no clear D. Germline assignment: CDR1 MDHEN and CDR2 SYDVKM. V was cut by 1 base and J by 8 bases, with 5 bases left in between. The CDR3 runs 12 residues. The CDR3 reads CASSLFGGELFF. The CDR3 nucleotides read TGTGCCAGCAGTTTATTCGGTGGGGAGCTGTTTTTT.

A single count supports this clone. V and J are TRBV10-1 and TRBJ2-2; 10 bases align to TRBD2. V lost 1 base, J lost 4 bases, and 3 bases stayed unmatched. The CDR3 contains 16 residues. Germline V gene sequence: CDR1 WNHNN, CDR2 SYGVQD (reference sequence). The CDR3 sequence: CASSELRTSGTGELFF. The CDR3 nucleotides read TGCGCCAGCAGTGAGTTGAGGACTAGCGGCACCGGGGAGCTGTTTTTT.

This clone has a handful of counts. V is TRBV5-4 and J is TRBJ2-5; TRBD2 matches at 11 bases. V was pared by 4 bases and J by 5 bases, with 7 bases of the junction left unmatched. The CDR3 consists of 15 residues. The germline V gene encodes CDR1 SGHNT and CDR2 YYREEE (reference sequence). The CDR3 loop reads CASSTSSGRPETQYF. CDR3 in DNA: TGTGCCAGCAGCACTTCTAGCGGGAGGCCGGAGACCCAGTACTTC.

This chain uses TRBV11-2 with TRBJ2-2; D unclear. Deletions cut 5 bases from V and 5 bases from J, with 6 bases between. There are 12 residues in the CDR3. Germline CDR1 is SGHAT and CDR2 is FQNNGV. The DNA of the CDR3 is TGTGCCAGCAGCCCTGGGACCGGGGAGCTGTTTTTT. Its protein is CASSPGTGELFF.

This chain connects TRBV28 to TRBJ1-5; 7 nucleotides align to TRBD1. There are 14 residues in the CDR3. From germline, CDR1 is MDHEN and CDR2 SYDVKM. V shed 2 bases and J 6 bases; nucleotides not matched to a gene: 4. The CDR3 protein is CASSLATGRQPQHF. CDR3 in DNA: TGTGCCAGCAGTTTAGCGACAGGGCGTCAGCCCCAGCATTTT.

This clone was seen more than once but under ten times. The V and J genes are TRBV2 and TRBJ2-5, with D maybe TRBD1 (5 bases). The CDR3 loop spans 13 amino acids. The V end was cut by 7 bases, the J end by 1 base, with 10 bases between. The germline CDR1 and CDR2 sequences are SNHLY and FYNNEI. CDR3 sequence reads: CASTRDSQETQYF. CDR3 coding DNA: TGTGCCAGCACCCGAGACAGCCAAGAGACCCAGTACTTC.

The V call is TRBV6-6, the J call TRBJ1-1, with D uncertain. Germline CDR1 is MNHNY and CDR2 is SVGAGI (reference sequence). The CDR3 runs 14 residues. V was pared by 7 bases and J by 6 bases, with 18 bases between. CDR3 sequence reads: CASTSKAGWSEAFF. CDR3 nucleotides: TGTGCCAGCACCTCCAAAGCGGGCTGGTCTGAAGCTTTCTTT.

The genes are TRBV5-6 and TRBJ1-1; 9 nucleotides line up with TRBD1. Germline CDR1 is SGHDT and CDR2 is YYEEEE. The V segment lost 4 bases and the J segment 5 bases; nucleotides outside the gene matches: 3. This CDR3 has 13 residues. CDR3 nucleotide sequence: TGTGCCAGCAGCCCGGACAGGGGAACTGAAGCTTTCTTT. As protein: CASSPDRGTEAFF.

As concerns this clone: This likely stems from a read error, as it lies one base from a far larger clone. The genes are TRBV28 and TRBJ2-1, with no clear D. Deletions cut 4 bases from V and 7 bases from J, with 5 bases between. CDR1 and CDR2 (germline): MDHEN, SYDVKM. The CDR3 runs to 11 residues. CDR3: CASSYRNEQFF. The CDR3 region has the DNA TGTGCCAGCAGTTACCGGAATGAGCAGTTCTTC. Full variable domain (missing parts from reference TRBV28 and TRBJ2-1): DVKVTQSSRYLVKRTGEKVFLECVQDMDHENMFWYRQDPGLGLRLIYFSYDVKMKEKGDIPEGYSVSREKKERFSLILESASTNQTSMYLCASSYRNEQFFGPGTRLTVL.

This clone was counted at least ten times. The rearrangement links TRBV2 to TRBJ2-2; a possible D gene is TRBD2 (8 bases). This CDR3 contains 15 residues. V was shortened by 6 bases and J by 6 bases, with 17 bases between the two germline ends. CDR1 and CDR2 from the germline V gene are SNHLY and FYNNEI. CDR3 bases: TGTGCCAGCAGGGGGGACAGCGGGAGCGCCGGGGAGCTGTTTTTT. It encodes CASRGDSGSAGELFF.

The rearrangement uses TRBV30 and TRBJ1-2; D gene uncertain. The CDR3 spans 12 residues. Trimming left V 1 base short and J 2 bases short, with 5 bases between. The germline CDR1 and CDR2 sequences are GTSNPN and SVGIG (reference sequence). DNA for the CDR3: TGTGCCTGGAGTGGGCAGAACTATGGCTACACCTTC. This translates into CAWSGQNYGYTF.

This clone has a count of ten or more. The chain links TRBV29-1 to TRBJ2-3; perhaps TRBD1 as D (5 bases). Germline CDR1 and CDR2: SQVTM and ANQGSEA. Trimming took 2 bases from V and 3 from J, leaving 15 bases between them. This CDR3 comprises 15 residues. The CDR3 bases are TGCAGCGTTGAATCATCAGGGTACGGGACAGATACGCAGTATTTT. Translation: CSVESSGYGTDTQYF.

The chain carries TRBV18 and TRBJ1-1, with TRBD1 identical over 9 bases. The CDR3 totals 16 residues. Losses at the gene ends were 3 bases for V and 5 bases for J; bases not matched to a gene: 10. Per germline, CDR1 KGHSH and CDR2 LQKENI. CDR3: CASSPRDRVGWTEAFF. The CDR3 DNA reads as TGTGCCAGCTCACCGCGGGACAGGGTGGGATGGACTGAAGCTTTCTTT. The full variable domain, in which reference TRBV18 and TRBJ1-1 provide the parts outside the CDR3, is NAGVMQNPRHLVRRRGQEARLRCSPMKGHSHVYWYRQLPEEGLKFMVYLQKENIIDESGMPKERFSAEFPKEGPSILRIQQVVRGDSAAYFCASSPRDRVGWTEAFFGQGTRLTVV.